The TCR beta chain described here comes from a study of control samples from healthy donors and cancer patients. The V and J ends lost 4 bases and 3 bases respectively, with 7 bases between them. CDR1 and CDR2 from the germline V gene are MNHEY and SVGAGI. The CDR3 length is 13 residues. TCRdb keeps only in-frame clones here, not all; method: immunoSEQ multiplex PCR. The data hold roughly 190,000 clones, with 91% observed a single time. Sequenced input: blood. This clonotype originated in a woman aged 25 to 39 in good health. The genes are TRBV6-5 and TRBJ1-3; tentative D call: TRBD1 (5 bases). The DNA for the CDR3 is TGTGCCAGCAGTTCAGGGTATGGAAACACCATATATTTT. Protein: CASSSGYGNTIYF.